This TCR beta chain was obtained from a study of blood T cell repertoires in COVID-19. The overall study: Samples taken during acute and convalescent COVID-19 were collected in the United States, Italy and Spain. The analysed material was cDNA or gDNA that came from T cells, B-cell-depleted T cells, or PBMCs.

In the source study's methods: Nucleated cell number was recorded as an estimate derived from reference gene primer amplification. Clones were read by immunoSEQ multiplex PCR, and TCRdb kept only the in-frame ones, dropping some. The V and J calls and clone size come from that table; D and trimming were worked out from the DNA. In the table there are roughly 160,000 clones, about 85% of which are singletons. From germline, CDR1 is SGHTA and CDR2 FQGNSA. The CDR3 has 16 amino acids. Losses at the gene ends were 7 bases for V and 3 bases for J; bases not matched to a gene: 12. The chain links TRBV7-2 to TRBJ1-2; the match to TRBD1 covers 9 bases. This receptor was identified in a man older than 75 with COVID-19, enrolled during active disease. The sequenced sample consisted of peripheral blood. CDR3 DNA: TGTGCCAGCAACCCCGGACAGGGGAACGGGTACTATGGCTACACCTTC. This sequence encodes CASNPGQGNGYYGYTF.